This T cell receptor beta chain was profiled in a study of CD8+ T cells in alopecia areata. Findings and caveats of the study: Normal skin contains resident alphabeta T cells, and these are also sequenced in scalp samples. Patients showed less clear TCR sequence sharing than mice, possibly partly because of HLA diversity. Across lesional scalp, and particularly alopecia totalis/universalis, clonality surpassed that of normal scalp.

cDNA prepared by RNA extraction and subsequent reverse transcription served as the template for sequencing. The method was immunoSEQ multiplex PCR; TCRdb's version includes in-frame clones alone and lacks a portion of them. Found here are 150,000 to 200,000 clones, 50% to 65% of them singletons; the top ten hold under 5.5%. In regard to this clone: The target antigen is unknown.

The sequenced material came from CD4+ T cells sorted from blood. The clonotype comes from a human donor in good health.

CDR3 region: CASSVEPDYGYTF. CDR3 DNA sequence: TGTGCCAGCAGCGTAGAACCGGACTATGGCTACACCTTC. This chain uses TRBV9 with TRBJ1-2, with D hard to call. Trimming shortened V by 0 bases and J by 3 bases, and 6 bases separated the two germline ends. This CDR3 spans 13 amino acids. Germline values: CDR1 SGDLS, CDR2 YYNGEE.